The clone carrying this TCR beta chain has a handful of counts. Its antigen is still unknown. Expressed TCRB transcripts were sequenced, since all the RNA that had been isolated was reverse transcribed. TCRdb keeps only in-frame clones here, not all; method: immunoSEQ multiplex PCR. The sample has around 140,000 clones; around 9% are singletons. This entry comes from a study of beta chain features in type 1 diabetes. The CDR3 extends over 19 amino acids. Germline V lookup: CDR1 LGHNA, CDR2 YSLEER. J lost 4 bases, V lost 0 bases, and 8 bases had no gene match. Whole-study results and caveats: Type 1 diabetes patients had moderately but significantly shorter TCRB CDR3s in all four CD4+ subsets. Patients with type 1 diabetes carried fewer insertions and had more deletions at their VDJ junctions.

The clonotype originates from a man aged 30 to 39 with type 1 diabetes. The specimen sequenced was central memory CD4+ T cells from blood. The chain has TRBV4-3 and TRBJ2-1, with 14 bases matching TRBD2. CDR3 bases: TGCGCCAGCAGCCAAGAAAAGGCGACTAGCGGGGGGGCTTACAATGAGCAGTTCTTC. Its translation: CASSQEKATSGGAYNEQFF.